The entry below gives a single TCR beta chain sequence along with its context. The data belong to a study of blood T cell repertoires in COVID-19. At the level of the study: The samples span acute and convalescent COVID-19 from the United States, Italy and Spain. PBMCs, B-cell-depleted T cells, or T cells provided the cDNA or gDNA that made up the material.

Under the authors' procedure: Amplification with reference gene primers provided the estimates of nucleated cell counts. Generated by immunoSEQ multiplex PCR, the TCRdb table keeps only in-frame clones and is missing some. V, J and clone size were drawn from that table, and D and trimming were deduced from the DNA. Seen here are about 87,000 clones, 75% to 90% observed once, and the top ten hold 11%. Trimming took off 11 bases at V and 5 bases at J, with 12 bases between the two ends. The CDR3 sequence is 11 residues long. Germline CDR1 is MDHEN and CDR2 is SYDVKM. This chain links TRBV28 with TRBJ1-1; tentative D call: TRBD1 (5 bases). Sequencing was carried out using peripheral blood. The TCR sequence derives from an elderly man with acute or convalescent COVID-19. The CDR3 reads CASGPWTEAFF. CDR3 in DNA: TGTGCCTCAGGGCCGTGGACTGAAGCTTTCTTT.